The source of this T cell receptor (beta chain) is a study of neurological immune-mediated disorders. Per the germline V gene, CDR1 is SGHTA and CDR2 is FQGNSA. V gave up 5 bases and J gave up 4 bases; unmatched junction bases: 7. This CDR3 contains 15 residues. This clonotype was recorded many times. In each sequencing run, over 180 million TCR-beta sequences were generated from 15-18 subjects. TCRdb re-called the 5' RACE reads with MiXCR, one entry per CDR3 protein. This table holds approximately 70,000 distinct CDR3 sequences, approximately 5% found once. The receptor's source is a woman in her 70s with multiple sclerosis. Sequencing was performed on PBMCs. The chain couples TRBV7-2 to TRBJ1-1, with 10 bases lining up with TRBD1. In nucleotides, the CDR3 is TGTGCCAGCAGCAAAAGACAGGGGGCGACCACTGAAGCTTTCTTT. It codes for CASSKRQGATTEAFF.